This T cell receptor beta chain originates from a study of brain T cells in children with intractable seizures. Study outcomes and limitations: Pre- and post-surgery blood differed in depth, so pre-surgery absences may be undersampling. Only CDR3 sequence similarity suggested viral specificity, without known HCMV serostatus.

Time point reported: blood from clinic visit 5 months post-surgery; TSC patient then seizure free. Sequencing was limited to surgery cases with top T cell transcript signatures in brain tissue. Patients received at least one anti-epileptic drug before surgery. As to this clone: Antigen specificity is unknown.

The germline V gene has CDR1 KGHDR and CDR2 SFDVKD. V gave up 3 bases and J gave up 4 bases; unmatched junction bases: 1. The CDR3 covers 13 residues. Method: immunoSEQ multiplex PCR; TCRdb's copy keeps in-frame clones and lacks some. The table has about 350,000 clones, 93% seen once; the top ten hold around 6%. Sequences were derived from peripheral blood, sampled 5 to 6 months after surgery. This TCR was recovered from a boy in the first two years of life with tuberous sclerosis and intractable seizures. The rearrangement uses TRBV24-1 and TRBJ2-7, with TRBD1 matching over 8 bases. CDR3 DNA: TGTGCCACCAGTGATGGGGACAGGTACGAGCAGTACTTC. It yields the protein CATSDGDRYEQYF.